A single sample is the source of the 16 T cell receptor beta chains below, sequenced in a study of memory CD4+ T cells and cytomegalovirus serostatus. Profiled with immunoSEQ multiplex PCR; TCRdb holds only in-frame clones, not every one. In the table there are around 30,000 clones, around four fifths of which are singletons. Single viable CD3+CD4+CD8-CD45RO+ cells were sorted as the memory CD4+ T cells. The specimen sequenced was memory CD4+ T cells from blood. These TCRs come from an adult in good health and CMV-seronegative. Some clones in this sample may be carry-over from other donors' samples.

Here the CDR3 DNA reads TGTGCCAGCAGCTTAGTTGGGGAGGCGGGGGCTGGGGCCAACGTCCTGACTTTC. Encoded protein: CASSLVGEAGAGANVLTF. The V and J genes are TRBV11-2 and TRBJ2-6; 7 bases align to TRBD2. The CDR3 is made up of 18 amino acids. With 1 base clipped from V and 2 bases from J, the junction kept 8 bases outside the gene matches. CDR1 and CDR2 (germline): SGHAT, FQNNGV. Drawing the rest from reference TRBV11-2 and TRBJ2-6, the complete variable domain is EAGVAQSPRYKIIEKRQSVAFWCNPISGHATLYWYQQILGQGPKLLIQFQNNGVVDDSQLPKDRFSAERLKGVDSTLKIQPAKLEDSAVYLCASSLVGEAGAGANVLTFGAGSRLTVL.

This chain joins TRBV6-5 and TRBJ1-2; D not certain. This CDR3 has 11 amino acids. Germline CDR1 is MNHEY and CDR2 is SVGAGI. V dropped 5 bases and J dropped 5 bases, with 6 bases sitting between them. The CDR3 nucleotides are TGTGCCAGCAGTACGACTTATGGCTACACCTTC. Protein: CASSTTYGYTF.

The rearrangement links TRBV5-1 to TRBJ2-7; TRBD1 agrees at 9 bases. Germline V lookup: CDR1 SGHRS, CDR2 YFSETQ. The CDR3 has 16 residues. The V segment lost 5 bases and the J segment 6 bases; nucleotides outside the gene matches: 15. DNA for the CDR3: TGCGCCAGCAGATACGGGACAGGGAGGACAGGAGGCGAGCAGTACTTC. As protein: CASRYGTGRTGGEQYF. The entire variable domain, with the rest obtained from reference TRBV5-1 and TRBJ2-7, is as follows: KAGVTQTPRYLIKTRGQQVTLSCSPISGHRSVSWYQQTPGQGLQFLFEYFSETQRNKGNFPGRFSGRQFSNSRSEMNVSTLELGDSALYLCASRYGTGRTGGEQYFGPGTRLTVT.

J is TRBJ2-2 and V is TRBV5-6; D gene ambiguous. This CDR3 spans 16 amino acids. Germline V gives CDR1 SGHDT, CDR2 YYEEEE. With 4 bases removed from V and 0 bases from J, the gap between germline ends came to 13 bases. CDR3 DNA: TGTGCCAGCAGCCCGGAGTTGGGTGCGAACACCGGGGAGCTGTTTTTT. Residues: CASSPELGANTGELFF.

This chain connects TRBV29-1 to TRBJ2-7; the D gene is possibly TRBD2 (6 bases). Trimming took 4 bases from V and 1 from J, leaving 11 bases between them. This CDR3 is built from 13 residues. Germline V gene lookup returns CDR1 SQVTM and CDR2 ANQGSEA. CDR3 coding DNA: TGCAGCGTTGTGGTGGGGGGATCCTACGAGCAGTACTTC. Protein sequence: CSVVVGGSYEQYF.

This clone has just one count. V is TRBV7-2 and J is TRBJ2-7; perhaps TRBD2 as D (5 bases). From germline, CDR1 is SGHTA and CDR2 FQGNSA. CDR3 size: 14 residues. V shed 0 bases and J shed 5 bases, with 11 bases lying between them. In DNA, the CDR3 is TGTGCCAGCAGCTTAGCATCGGGGTCCCACGAGCAGTACTTC. It codes for CASSLASGSHEQYF.

The V gene is TRBV7-2, the J gene TRBJ2-7; 10 positions agree with TRBD2. Germline CDR1 SGHTA, CDR2 FQGNSA. V gave up 5 bases and J gave up 3 bases; unmatched junction bases: 16. The CDR3 has 18 residues. The CDR3 DNA reads as TGTGCCAGCAGCCCCCGAGGGTTGGGTAGCGGGGGGAACTACGAGCAGTACTTC. Its translation: CASSPRGLGSGGNYEQYF. Based on the CDR3 plus reference TRBV7-2 and TRBJ2-7, the full variable domain is GAGVSQSPSNKVTEKGKDVELRCDPISGHTALYWYRQSLGQGLEFLIYFQGNSAPDKSGLPSDRFSAERTGGSVSTLTIQRTQQEDSAVYLCASSPRGLGSGGNYEQYFGPGTRLTVT.

The rearrangement links TRBV7-6 to TRBJ2-7; weak D call: TRBD1 (8 bases). V lost 0 bases and J 0 bases, leaving 21 bases between the germline ends. Germline lookup yields CDR1 SGHVS and CDR2 FNYEAQ. The CDR3 totals 19 residues. Written as DNA, the CDR3 is TGTGCCAGCAGCTTAGCGGGGGGGACAGGTCAGCCCCACTCCTACGAGCAGTACTTC. This sequence encodes CASSLAGGTGQPHSYEQYF.

CDR3 in DNA: TGTGCCAGCACCGGGCAGGGGACCTACGAGCAGTACTTC. Protein sequence: CASTGQGTYEQYF. J is TRBJ2-7 and V is TRBV6-1; the D gene is possibly TRBD1 (6 bases). This CDR3 is built from 13 residues. Germline CDR1 and CDR2: MNHNS and SASEGT. V lost 7 bases to trimming and J lost 2 bases, with 12 bases between them.

This chain links TRBV27 with TRBJ1-2; TRBD1 aligns across 10 bases. J was trimmed by 7 bases and V by 0 bases; bases with no gene match: 11. CDR3 length: 17 residues. Germline loops: CDR1 MNHEY, CDR2 SMNVEV (reference sequence). The CDR3 here is CASSLSRRQGAGGGYTF. The CDR3 bases are TGTGCCAGCAGTTTATCCCGAAGACAGGGGGCAGGGGGTGGCTACACCTTC.

The chain carries TRBV19 and TRBJ1-6; D remains ambiguous. This CDR3 has 15 residues. Germline values: CDR1 LNHDA, CDR2 SQIVND (reference sequence). V was cut by 1 base and J by 10 bases, with 14 bases left in between. The CDR3 protein is CASSIVGSQGSPLHF. CDR3 sequence (DNA): TGTGCCAGTAGTATAGTAGGCAGTCAAGGATCACCCCTCCACTTT. Combining the CDR3 with reference TRBV19 and TRBJ1-6 gives the whole variable domain DGGITQSPKYLFRKEGQNVTLSCEQNLNHDAMYWYRQDPGQGLRLIYYSQIVNDFQKGDIAEGYSVSREKKESFPLTVTSAQKNPTAFYLCASSIVGSQGSPLHFGNGTRLTVT.

V gene TRBV4-2 combines with J gene TRBJ2-7; 8 nucleotides match TRBD1. Germline trimming cut 1 base from V and 3 bases from J; bases unmatched to any gene: 8. There are 16 residues in the CDR3. Germline CDR1 is LGHNA and CDR2 is YNFKEQ. In DNA form, the CDR3 reads TGTGCCAGCAGCCAAGCTGGGACAGGTCAAAGCTACGAGCAGTACTTC. Translating it yields CASSQAGTGQSYEQYF.

Judged by abundance, this clone is medium-sized. The rearrangement uses TRBV19 and TRBJ1-5; no reliable D call. Germline lookup yields CDR1 LNHDA and CDR2 SQIVND (reference sequence). The V end was cut by 1 base, the J end by 0 bases, with 10 bases between. There are 16 residues in the CDR3. The CDR3 DNA reads TGTGCCAGTAGTATAGGATGGCAGAATAGCAATCAGCCCCAGCATTTT. Translated: CASSIGWQNSNQPQHF.

The V gene is TRBV28, the J gene TRBJ1-4; possibly TRBD1 for D (5 bases). Germline V gene sequence: CDR1 MDHEN, CDR2 SYDVKM. V dropped 5 bases and J dropped 2 bases, with 15 bases sitting between them. The CDR3 has 16 residues. The CDR3 bases are TGTGCCAGCAGTCAGCCGAAAGGGGCGACTAATGAAAAACTGTTTTTT. Its translation is CASSQPKGATNEKLFF.

This rearrangement joins TRBV7-2 to TRBJ2-1, with D perhaps matching TRBD2 (7 bases). Germline V gives CDR1 SGHTA, CDR2 FQGNSA. Trimming removed 5 bases from V and 2 bases from J, with 16 bases in between. The CDR3 is made up of 16 amino acids. The CDR3 sequence: CASSPKGRGPYNEQFF. Written as DNA, the CDR3 is TGTGCCAGCAGCCCTAAAGGGCGGGGGCCCTACAATGAGCAGTTCTTC.

V usage is TRBV5-8 and J usage is TRBJ2-5; 10 nucleotides line up with TRBD1. In germline, CDR1 is SGHTS, CDR2 YDEGEE. V trimming: 3 bases; J trimming: 5 bases; junction bases outside the gene matches: 16. This CDR3 contains 18 residues. This CDR3 reads CASSSGRGQGVPSETQYF. The CDR3 DNA reads TGTGCCAGCAGCTCCGGCCGTGGACAGGGGGTCCCCTCGGAGACCCAGTACTTC.